The following is a TCR beta chain sequence with its context. Its cognate antigen is unknown. The entry originates in a study of identical twins. The study's findings and limits: Recombination models fit unrelated individuals' TCR alpha sharing but underestimated twins'. Insertions ran lower in abundant cord blood beta clonotypes, though not in memory repertoires. Low generation-probability sequences were in excess among twin-shared out-of-frame alpha sequences.

In germline, CDR1 is MNHEY, CDR2 SMNVEV (reference sequence). V was shortened by 6 bases and J by 6 bases, with 15 bases between the two germline ends. There are 15 residues in the CDR3. MiXCR, run by TCRdb on the 5' RACE reads, gives a single entry per CDR3 protein. The sample includes just over 450,000 distinct CDR3 sequences, 13% to 15% of them seen just once. These data are also associated with another study on yellow fever vaccine responses in identical twins.

This sequence was found in a woman between 18 and 29 years old in good health. The sample taken for sequencing was CD4+ T cells sorted from blood. This sequence joins TRBV27 and TRBJ1-6; D is possibly TRBD1 (5 bases). DNA for the CDR3: TGTGCCAGCAGGATCAACCGGGACGGTAATTCACCCCTCCACTTT. This codes for CASRINRDGNSPLHF.